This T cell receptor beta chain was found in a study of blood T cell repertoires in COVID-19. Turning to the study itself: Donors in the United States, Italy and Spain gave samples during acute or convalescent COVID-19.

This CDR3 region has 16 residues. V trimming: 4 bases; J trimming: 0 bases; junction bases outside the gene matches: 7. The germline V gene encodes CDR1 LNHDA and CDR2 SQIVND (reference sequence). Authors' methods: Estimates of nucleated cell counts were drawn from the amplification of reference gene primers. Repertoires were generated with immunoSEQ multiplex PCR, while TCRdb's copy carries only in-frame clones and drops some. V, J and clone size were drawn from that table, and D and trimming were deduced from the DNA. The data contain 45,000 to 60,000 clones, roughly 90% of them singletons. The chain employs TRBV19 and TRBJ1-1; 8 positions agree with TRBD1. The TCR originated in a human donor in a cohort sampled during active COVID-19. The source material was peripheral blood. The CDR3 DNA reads TGTGCCAGTAGTACCCCGGGACAGGTCATGAACACTGAAGCTTTCTTT. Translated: CASSTPGQVMNTEAFF.